The 32 T cell receptor beta chains reported below all come from one sample, sequenced in a study of regulatory T cells in long-lasting Graves disease. Investigators prepared the TCR beta libraries by applying iRepertoire HTBI primers and Arm-PCR of CDR3 regions. TCRdb processed the multiplex PCR reads anew with MiXCR; each CDR3 protein has one entry. The sample lists 600,000 to 800,000 distinct CDR3 sequences; roughly 30% were seen once. The time point: persistent/refractory GD, antithyroid drugs over 5 years with positive TRAb. Making the TCR library involved RNA that had been extracted from PBMCs. The sample here was peripheral blood mononuclear cells (PBMCs), taken when the disease was refractory, from a patient treated with antithyroid drugs. The receptors stem from a female donor with Graves disease.

This chain joins TRBV28 and TRBJ1-1, with no clear D. CDR3 length: 15 residues. Per the germline V gene, CDR1 is MDHEN and CDR2 is SYDVKM. Trimming pared 7 bases from V and 5 bases from J, leaving 20 bases between. The CDR3 loop reads CASTRTFPSGTEAFF. CDR3 sequence (DNA): TGTGCCAGCACCCGGACCTTCCCCTCCGGTACTGAAGCTTTCTTT.

J is TRBJ1-6 and V is TRBV28; TRBD1 might be the D (6 bases). Per germline, CDR1 MDHEN and CDR2 SYDVKM. V dropped 2 bases and J dropped 8 bases, with 16 bases sitting between them. The CDR3 spans 16 residues. DNA of the CDR3: TGTGCCAGCAGTTTAGACACTTGGGGGGCCGATTCACCCCTCCACTTT. Its protein is CASSLDTWGADSPLHF.

The gene calls are TRBV20-1 and TRBJ2-7; 14 bases are a match to TRBD2. In germline, CDR1 is DFQATT, CDR2 SNEGSKA (reference sequence). The junction had 16 bases not matched to a gene; V was cut back by 5 bases and J by 1 base. The CDR3 has 19 residues. CDR3 sequence (DNA): TGCAGTGCTCCCGACAGTACCGGGACTAGCGGGAGAGGGTCCTACGAGCAGTACTTC. It is translated as CSAPDSTGTSGRGSYEQYF.

The table lists this clonotype with a few counts. J is TRBJ2-7 and V is TRBV15; TRBD1 or TRBD2 may be the D gene (5 bases each). Germline CDR1 reads LNHNV; CDR2 reads YYDKDF (reference sequence). Trimming took off 1 base at V and 1 base at J, with 11 bases between the two ends. The CDR3 spans 15 residues. In nucleotides, the CDR3 is TGTGCCACCAGCAGAGGACGGGGCGCGTCCTACGAGCAGTACTTC. This translates into CATSRGRGASYEQYF.

Points on this clonotype: Given a much more abundant clone one base away, this may be a read error. The gene calls are TRBV7-6 and TRBJ2-3; D is unclear. CDR3 length: 11 amino acids. V was shortened by 5 bases and J by 2 bases, with 2 bases between the two germline ends. Germline CDR1 SGHVS, CDR2 FNYEAQ. The CDR3 bases are TGTGCCAGCAGCCACACAGATACGCAGTATTTT. Translation: CASSHTDTQYF.

This chain joins TRBV19 and TRBJ1-5, with D possibly being TRBD1 (5 bases). The CDR3 runs to 17 residues. V shed 6 bases and J shed 7 bases, with 25 bases lying between them. Germline V gene lookup returns CDR1 LNHDA and CDR2 SQIVND (reference sequence). CDR3 sequence: CASSYRSRPGRRQPQHF. The CDR3 nucleotides are TGTGCCAGTAGCTATCGGTCCAGACCGGGACGTCGGCAGCCCCAGCATTTT.

This chain joins TRBV20-1 and TRBJ2-5, with D possibly being TRBD2 (6 bases). The CDR3 is 14 amino acids. Germline V gene lookup returns CDR1 DFQATT and CDR2 SNEGSKA (reference sequence). The V gene lost 0 bases and the J gene lost 5 bases, with 13 bases spanning the gap. CDR3 loop: CSARDKEGVETQYF. The DNA of the CDR3 is TGCAGTGCTAGAGATAAGGAGGGAGTGGAGACCCAGTACTTC.

Ten or more counts support this clonotype. V is TRBV2 and J is TRBJ1-1; 7 bases are shared with TRBD1. This CDR3 is built from 15 residues. CDR1 is SNHLY and CDR2 is FYNNEI in the germline V gene. V trimming: 5 bases; J trimming: 1 base; junction bases outside the gene matches: 7. CDR3 in amino acids: CASSKRGQGNTEAFF. The CDR3 coding sequence is TGTGCCAGCAGTAAAAGGGGGCAGGGGAACACTGAAGCTTTCTTT.

The table lists this clonotype with a few counts. The CDR3 nucleotides read TGTGCCACTTCCCCCGACAGGGGAAGTTTCTATGGCTACACCTTC. Protein: CATSPDRGSFYGYTF. The V call is TRBV10-3, the J call TRBJ1-2; 8 positions match TRBD1. The CDR3 totals 15 residues. Trimming took 10 bases from V and 4 from J; bases not matched to a gene: 14. CDR1 is ENHRY, CDR2 SYGVKD, per germline.

This clonotype was seen more than once but under ten times. The chain employs TRBV3-1 and TRBJ2-7, with D unclear. The CDR3 length is 13 residues. Germline CDR1 LGHDT, CDR2 YNNKEL (reference sequence). Trimming cost V 0 bases and J 6 bases, with 9 bases left between them. CDR3 nucleotides: TGTGCCAGCAGCCAAGATCCGGCTAGCGAGCAGTACTTC. Translated, it gives CASSQDPASEQYF.

This clonotype occurred a few times. V gene TRBV12-3 or TRBV12-4 combines with J gene TRBJ1-2; 8 bases fit TRBD1. The CDR3 extends over 16 amino acids. V lost 5 bases, J lost 1 base, and 9 bases stayed unmatched. The CDR3 region has the DNA TGTGCCAGCAGTCGCAGGGGGCGGCATATTAACTATGGCTACACCTTC. Protein product: CASSRRGRHINYGYTF.

The chain joins TRBV28 to TRBJ2-6, with 7 nucleotides matching TRBD1. The CDR3 runs 17 residues. Unmatched junction bases numbered 11, after V lost 6 bases and J lost 3 bases. Germline V lookup: CDR1 MDHEN, CDR2 SYDVKM. The CDR3 loop reads CASSPQTGLGGANVLTF. DNA for the CDR3: TGTGCCAGCAGCCCTCAGACAGGGTTAGGTGGGGCCAACGTCCTGACTTTC.

As to this clonotype: A far larger clone is one base from this, pointing to a likely read error. In this CDR3 the conserved last residue, phenylalanine or tryptophan, is missing, so a read error is likely. The rearrangement links TRBV2 to TRBJ2-7, with TRBD1 identical over 11 bases. Per the germline V gene, CDR1 is SNHLY and CDR2 is FYNNEI. Unmatched junction bases numbered 10, after V lost 6 bases and J lost 3 bases. The CDR3 is made up of 16 amino acids. The CDR3 DNA reads as TGTGCCAGCAGCACCCCCACCGGGACAGGGGGCTACGAGCAGTACCTC. As protein: CASSTPTGTGGYEQYL.

The chain has TRBV7-9 and TRBJ2-5; the D gene is possibly TRBD2 (6 bases). The V end was cut by 5 bases, the J end by 2 bases, with 27 bases between. The germline V gene has CDR1 SEHNR and CDR2 FQNEAQ (reference sequence). The CDR3 consists of 19 residues. The DNA of the CDR3 is TGTGCCAGCAGCCAAGATGCCGCCGTTGGGAGTGGAGGGCAAGAGACCCAGTACTTC. This gives the protein CASSQDAAVGSGGQETQYF.

The CDR3 region is CASSPPQDNYEQYF. In DNA, the CDR3 is TGTGCCAGCTCACCACCCCAGGACAACTACGAGCAGTACTTC. This chain connects TRBV18 to TRBJ2-5, with a possible D match to TRBD1 (5 bases). The DNA end is a closer match to TRBJ2-7, so the J assignment may be wrong. The CDR3 runs to 14 residues. Germline V gives CDR1 KGHSH, CDR2 LQKENI.

The CDR3 bases are TGTGCCAGCAGCCAGGGGGGCAGTTCGGAGGCCCAGCATTTT. Translating gives CASSQGGSSEAQHF. The rearrangement links TRBV3-1 to TRBJ1-5, with TRBD1 as a possible D gene (6 bases). The germline V gene has CDR1 LGHDT and CDR2 YNNKEL (reference sequence). The CDR3 is 14 amino acids. The V end was cut by 3 bases, the J end by 11 bases, with 17 bases between. The whole variable domain, filled in from reference TRBV3-1 and TRBJ1-5, reads DTAVSQTPKYLVTQMGNDKSIKCEQNLGHDTMYWYKQDSKKFLKIMFSYNNKELIINETVPNRFSPKSPDKAHLNLHINSLELGDSAVYFCASSQGGSSEAQHFGDGTRLSIL.

The rearrangement links TRBV12-3 or TRBV12-4 to TRBJ2-4, with D maybe TRBD2 (6 bases). Trimming cost V 6 bases and J 7 bases, with 19 bases left between them. The CDR3 totals 15 residues. Written as DNA, the CDR3 is TGTGCCAGCAGCAAATATTTTGGGGGAGGTAACATTCAGTACTTC. Amino acid sequence: CASSKYFGGGNIQYF.

This clonotype was seen more than once but under ten times. The J gene is TRBJ1-1, the V gene TRBV10-3; D remains ambiguous. The CDR3 is 13 amino acids. CDR1 ENHRY and CDR2 SYGVKD come from the germline V gene. Trimming left V 6 bases short and J 5 bases short, with 13 bases between. Here the CDR3 reads CAIRLTVVTEAFF. In DNA form, the CDR3 reads TGTGCCATCAGACTTACAGTGGTAACTGAAGCTTTCTTT.

The V gene is TRBV28, the J gene TRBJ1-5; 8 bases are a match to TRBD1. The CDR3 sequence is 16 residues long. Unmatched junction bases numbered 5, after V lost 2 bases and J lost 2 bases. Germline CDR1 and CDR2: MDHEN and SYDVKM. In DNA form, the CDR3 reads TGTGCCAGCAGTTTAATCACAGGGGGACGCAATCAGCCCCAGCATTTT. As protein: CASSLITGGRNQPQHF.

This clonotype was seen a few times. The chain combines TRBV6-5 with TRBJ1-2; TRBD1 matches at 8 bases. This CDR3 has 17 amino acids. The ends lost 4 bases at V and 3 bases at J; junction bases unmatched: 13. The germline V gene encodes CDR1 MNHEY and CDR2 SVGAGI. CDR3 DNA: TGTGCCAGCAGTTTTCCCCCCCGACAGGGGAGGTACTATGGCTACACCTTC. Translating it yields CASSFPPRQGRYYGYTF.

In this sample, this clonotype turned up a few times. This sequence joins TRBV2 and TRBJ1-2; TRBD1 matches at 7 bases. After removal of 6 bases from V and 3 bases from J, the junction contained 4 bases not matched to a gene. The CDR3 spans 13 residues. From germline, CDR1 is SNHLY and CDR2 FYNNEI. The CDR3 sequence: CASSQGTDYGYTF. CDR3 nucleotides: TGTGCCAGCAGCCAAGGGACAGACTATGGCTACACCTTC.

This clonotype occurred many times. The gene calls are TRBV12-3 or TRBV12-4 and TRBJ2-5; possible D gene TRBD2, 5 bases. V was clipped by 5 bases and J by 5 bases, with 12 bases between them. This CDR3 is built from 13 residues. The chain's CDR3 is CASSRALAETQYF. CDR3 sequence (DNA): TGTGCCAGCAGTCGGGCTTTAGCGGAGACCCAGTACTTC.

The chain links TRBV30 to TRBJ1-5; unclear D gene. This CDR3 has 15 residues. Germline V gives CDR1 GTSNPN, CDR2 SVGIG (reference sequence). Between the trimmed V and J ends, which lost 1 base and 9 bases, there was a span of 19 bases. CDR3 DNA: TGTGCCTGGAGTGGCCCCCGTCGGACCGGGGTGCCCCAGCATTTT. This encodes CAWSGPRRTGVPQHF.

The J gene is TRBJ2-5, the V gene TRBV6-1; 8 nucleotides line up with TRBD2. V was clipped by 7 bases and J by 1 base; unmatched bases: 11. The CDR3 consists of 16 residues. Germline loops: CDR1 MNHNS, CDR2 SASEGT. The CDR3: CASTPVAGIPQETQYF. The CDR3 bases are TGTGCCAGCACCCCCGTAGCGGGAATCCCCCAAGAGACCCAGTACTTC.

CDR3 sequence (DNA): TGTGCCAGCAGCTTAGTTCAGGTACGGGACACTGAAGCTTTCTTT. Protein product: CASSLVQVRDTEAFF. This chain connects TRBV7-6 to TRBJ1-1; D is unclear. V was pared by 1 base and J by 3 bases, with 12 bases between. The CDR3 spans 15 residues. The germline gives CDR1 SGHVS, CDR2 FNYEAQ. The complete variable domain, with remaining parts taken from reference TRBV7-6 and TRBJ1-1, reads GAGVSQSPRYKVTKRGQDVALRCDPISGHVSLYWYRQALGQGPEFLTYFNYEAQQDKSGLPNDRFSAERPEGSISTLTIQRTEQRDSAMYRCASSLVQVRDTEAFFGQGTRLTVV.

This clonotype was found a few times. The CDR3 sequence: CASSFRQGLDGYTF. CDR3 bases: TGTGCCAGCAGCTTTCGACAGGGCTTGGATGGCTACACCTTC. J is TRBJ1-2 and V is TRBV7-9; 7 bases are shared with TRBD1. This CDR3 comprises 14 residues. Germline loops: CDR1 SEHNR, CDR2 FQNEAQ (reference sequence). V shed 3 bases and J 6 bases; nucleotides not matched to a gene: 7.

V usage is TRBV12-3 or TRBV12-4 and J usage is TRBJ1-2; no reliable D call. V was pared by 11 bases and J by 5 bases, with 12 bases between. This CDR3 contains 11 residues. For the CDR3, the DNA is TGTGCCGCTACGCGGGGTTATGGCTACACCTTC. It codes for CAATRGYGYTF.

This clonotype was seen many times. The chain couples TRBV12-5 to TRBJ1-2; TRBD1 is a possible D gene (6 bases). The CDR3 extends over 13 amino acids. Germline CDR1 LGHNT, CDR2 FRNRAP. V was cut by 0 bases and J by 6 bases, with 8 bases left in between. CDR3 region: CASGLVRQDGYTF. CDR3 DNA sequence: TGTGCTAGTGGTTTGGTACGACAGGATGGCTACACCTTC.

The CDR3 protein is CASSFERSGDEKLFF. DNA of the CDR3: TGTGCCAGCAGCTTTGAACGGAGTGGAGATGAAAAACTGTTTTTT. The rearrangement links TRBV5-6 to TRBJ1-4; D call uncertain. V was shortened by 2 bases and J by 6 bases, with 14 bases between the two germline ends. The CDR3 extends over 15 amino acids. Germline CDR1 reads SGHDT; CDR2 reads YYEEEE. The whole variable domain, filled in from reference TRBV5-6 and TRBJ1-4, reads DAGVTQSPTHLIKTRGQQVTLRCSPKSGHDTVSWYQQALGQGPQFIFQYYEEEERQRGNFPDRFSGHQFPNYSSELNVNALLLGDSALYLCASSFERSGDEKLFFGSGTQLSVL.

The chain combines TRBV19 with TRBJ1-3, with 9 positions matching TRBD1. With 5 bases clipped from V and 1 base from J, the junction kept 3 bases outside the gene matches. The CDR3 runs 15 residues. CDR1 is LNHDA and CDR2 is SQIVND in the germline V gene (reference sequence). The chain's CDR3 is CASSSGTGSGNTIYF. Written as DNA, the CDR3 is TGTGCCAGTAGTTCTGGGACAGGGTCTGGAAACACCATATATTTT.

V is TRBV9 and J is TRBJ2-5, with TRBD2 identical over 9 bases. CDR1 is SGDLS and CDR2 is YYNGEE in the germline V gene. With 3 bases clipped from V and 0 bases from J, the junction kept 18 bases outside the gene matches. The CDR3 is 20 residues long. The CDR3 coding sequence is TGTGCCAGCAGCGCCCCCGGGGGGGGAGCGACTAGCGGAGACCAAGAGACCCAGTACTTC. It encodes CASSAPGGGATSGDQETQYF.

The chain combines TRBV7-3 with TRBJ2-5; D gene unclear. Germline CDR1 SGHTA, CDR2 FQGTGA. The CDR3 length is 17 residues. Trimming took off 2 bases at V and 0 bases at J, with 16 bases between the two ends. CDR3: CASSLYHRTLYQETQYF. In nucleotides, the CDR3 is TGTGCCAGCAGCTTATATCATAGGACCTTATACCAAGAGACCCAGTACTTC.